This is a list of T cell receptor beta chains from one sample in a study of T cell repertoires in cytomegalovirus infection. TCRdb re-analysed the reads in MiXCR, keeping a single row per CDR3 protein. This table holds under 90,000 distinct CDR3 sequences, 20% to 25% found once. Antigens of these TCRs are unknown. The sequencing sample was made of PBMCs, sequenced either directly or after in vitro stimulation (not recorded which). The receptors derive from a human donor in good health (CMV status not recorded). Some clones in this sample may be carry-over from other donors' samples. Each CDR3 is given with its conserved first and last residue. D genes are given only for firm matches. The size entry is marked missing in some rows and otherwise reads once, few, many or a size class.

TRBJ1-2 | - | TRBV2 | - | TGTGCCAGCACAACGGACTATGGCTACACCTTC | CASTTDYGYTF
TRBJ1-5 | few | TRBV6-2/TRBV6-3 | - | TGTGCCAGCAGTCGAGGGGGGGTGCAGCCCCAGCATTTT | CASSRGGVQPQHF
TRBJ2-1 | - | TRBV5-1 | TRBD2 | TGCGCCAGCAGCTTGGGTAGCGCGGGAGGGGGAAATGAGCAGTTCTTC | CASSLGSAGGGNEQFF
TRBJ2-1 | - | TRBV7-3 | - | TGTGCCAGCAGCAGTCCACGGGACAAAGTCTACAATGAGCAGTTCTTC | CASSSPRDKVYNEQFF
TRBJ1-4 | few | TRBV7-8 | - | TGTGCCAGCAGCTTACGGGAGATCGAAAAACTGTTTTTT | CASSLREIEKLFF
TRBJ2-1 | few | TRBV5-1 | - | TGCGCCAGCAGCTTGGCGGATAGCTCCTACAATGAGCAGTTCTTC | CASSLADSSYNEQFF
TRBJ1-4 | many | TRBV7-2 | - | TGTGCCAGCAACCCTGGGGGCGGTGAAAAACTGTTTTTT | CASNPGGGEKLFF
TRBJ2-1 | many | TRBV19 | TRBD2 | TGTGCCAGTAGTAGAAGAGGGGAGGGCAATGAGCAGTTCTTC | CASSRRGEGNEQFF
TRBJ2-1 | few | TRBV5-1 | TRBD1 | TGCGCCAGCAGCTTGAGGGTAGGGACAGGGGGCGCTTCGGCCAATGAGCAGTTCTTC | CASSLRVGTGGASANEQFF
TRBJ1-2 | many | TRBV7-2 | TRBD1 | TGTGCCAGCAGCTCCCGGACAGGGGGCCGAAATTTTTATGGCTACACCTTC | CASSSRTGGRNFYGYTF
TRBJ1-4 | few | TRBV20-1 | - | TGCAGTACTCAGGGACGAGGTGAAAAACTGTTTTTT | CSTQGRGEKLFF
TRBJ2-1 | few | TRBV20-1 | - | TGCAGTGCTGGAACTAGCCCAAGCTCCTACAATGAGCAGTTCTTC | CSAGTSPSSYNEQFF
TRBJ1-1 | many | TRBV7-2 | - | TGTGCCAGCAGCTTAGGGGCAAGGGCGGAAGCTTTCTTT | CASSLGARAEAFF
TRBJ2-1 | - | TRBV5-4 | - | TGTGCCAGCAGCCCTATAGGCCCGCGGGATGAGCAGTTCTTC | CASSPIGPRDEQFF
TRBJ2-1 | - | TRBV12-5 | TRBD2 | TGTGCTAGTGGTTTGGGACTAGCGTCGCATGAGCAGTTCTTC | CASGLGLASHEQFF
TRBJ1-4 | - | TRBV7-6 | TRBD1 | TGTGCCAGCAGCATCGGGACAGGATCTGAAAAACTGTTTTTT | CASSIGTGSEKLFF
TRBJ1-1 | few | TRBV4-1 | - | TGCGCCAGCAGGCCGATCGGGGAGCTGGCTGAAGCTTTCTTT | CASRPIGELAEAFF
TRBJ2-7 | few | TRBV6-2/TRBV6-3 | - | TGTGCCAGCAGTTCTACACAACCAGGGCACTACGAGCAGTACTTC | CASSSTQPGHYEQYF
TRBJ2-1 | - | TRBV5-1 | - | TGCGCCAGCAGCTTTTCGGTGAATGAGCAGTTCTTC | CASSFSVNEQFF
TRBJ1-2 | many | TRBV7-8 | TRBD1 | TGTGCCAGCAGCTTGACAGGGCTTGGCTATGGCTACACCTTC | CASSLTGLGYGYTF
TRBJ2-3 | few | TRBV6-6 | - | TGTGCCAGCAGTAAGCTTGGCTCATCAGATACGCAGTATTTT | CASSKLGSSDTQYF
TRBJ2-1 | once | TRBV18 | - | TGTGCCAGCTCACCAGGGCTTACTTCGGCCAATGAGCAGTTCTTC | CASSPGLTSANEQFF
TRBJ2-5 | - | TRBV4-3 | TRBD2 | TGCGCCAGCAGCCAAGTAGTACCTAGCGGGATGTTTCAAGAGACCCAGTACTTC | CASSQVVPSGMFQETQYF
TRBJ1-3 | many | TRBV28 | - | TGTGCCAGCAGTTTATGGCCGGATACTGGAAACACCATATATTTT | CASSLWPDTGNTIYF
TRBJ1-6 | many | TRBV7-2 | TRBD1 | TGTGCCAGCAGCTTAGTTCCAGGGGGGAATTCACCCCTCCACTTT | CASSLVPGGNSPLHF
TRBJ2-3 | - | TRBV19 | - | TGTGCCAGTAGTATTATGGGTACTAGCACAGATACGCAGTATTTT | CASSIMGTSTDTQYF
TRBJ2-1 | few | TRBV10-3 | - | TGTGCCATCAGTGATAGTTCAGAGCAGTTCTTC | CAISDSSEQFF
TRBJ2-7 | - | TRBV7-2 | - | TGTGCCAGCAGCTTAACCAGGGCGTTCGACGAGCAGTACTTC | CASSLTRAFDEQYF
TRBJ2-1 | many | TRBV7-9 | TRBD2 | TGTGCCAGCAGCGGGGGACTAGCGGGAGAGCGTGAATCCTACAATGAGCAGTTCTTC | CASSGGLAGERESYNEQFF
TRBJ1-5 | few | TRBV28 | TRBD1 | TGTGCCAGCAGTTCCCCCTCGACAGGGGGGAATCAGCCCCAGCATTTT | CASSSPSTGGNQPQHF
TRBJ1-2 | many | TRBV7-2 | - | TGTGCCAGCAGCTTATTGGGCCGGAGCTATGGCTACACCTTC | CASSLLGRSYGYTF
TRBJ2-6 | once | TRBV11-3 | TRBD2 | TGTGCCAGCAGCGGGAGGGGTCCCGGGGCCAACGTCCTGACTTTC | CASSGRGPGANVLTF
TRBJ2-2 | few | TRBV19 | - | TGTGCCAGTATAGTGCCGAACACCGGGGAGCTGTTTTTT | CASIVPNTGELFF
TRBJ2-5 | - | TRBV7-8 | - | TGTGCCAGCAGCCAGGGTAACGAAGAGACCCAGTACTTC | CASSQGNEETQYF
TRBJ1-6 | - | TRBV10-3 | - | TGTGCCATCAGTGAGTCGGAAGATAATTCACCCCTCCACTTT | CAISESEDNSPLHF